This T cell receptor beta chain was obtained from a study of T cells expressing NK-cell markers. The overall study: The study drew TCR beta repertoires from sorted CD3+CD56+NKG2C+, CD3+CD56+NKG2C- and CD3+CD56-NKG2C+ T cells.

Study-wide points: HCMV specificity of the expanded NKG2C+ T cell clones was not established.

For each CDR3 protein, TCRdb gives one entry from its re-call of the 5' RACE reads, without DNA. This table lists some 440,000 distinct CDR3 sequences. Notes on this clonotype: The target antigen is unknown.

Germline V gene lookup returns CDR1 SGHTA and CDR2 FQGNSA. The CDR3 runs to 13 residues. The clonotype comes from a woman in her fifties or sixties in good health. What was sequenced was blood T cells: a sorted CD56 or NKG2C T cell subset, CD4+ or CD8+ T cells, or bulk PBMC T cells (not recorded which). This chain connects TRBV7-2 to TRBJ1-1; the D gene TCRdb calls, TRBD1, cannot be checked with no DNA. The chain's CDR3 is CASSPDRGIQAFF. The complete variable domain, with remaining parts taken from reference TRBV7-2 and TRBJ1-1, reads GAGVSQSPSNKVTEKGKDVELRCDPISGHTALYWYRQSLGQGLEFLIYFQGNSAPDKSGLPSDRFSAERTGGSVSTLTIQRTQQEDSAVYLCASSPDRGIQAFFGQGTRLTVV.